This paragraph covers one TCR beta chain sequence. This clone has only one observation. It has no known antigen specificity. Nothing much larger sits one base from this clone, and base qualities are not available. The sample originates from a study of T cell responses to AZD1222 COVID-19 vaccine (dated by TCRdb to 2020 to 2022). For the wider study: AZD1222 recipients whose second dose came at about 4 weeks and those whose second dose came at about 12 weeks were combined into one group, since spike-specific TCR depth and breadth did not differ between the two schedules. TCR sequencing was performed for over 230 trial participants, of whom about 200 were given two doses of AZD1222 and around 25 were given two doses of MenACWY control vaccine. Enrollment into the trials was organized by age into subgroups of 18-55, 56-69 and 70-plus years, and those subgroups contained roughly 160, 29 and 62 TCR-sequenced participants, respectively.

Sample time point, as interpreted from the label and publication: baseline before first vaccination. The vaccinee samples were drawn from two UK trials, COV001 and COV002, one of which was a single-blind randomized controlled phase 2/3 trial testing AZD1222 (ChAdOx1 nCoV-19) in healthy adults. Trial participant PBMC samples were collected at day 0 and day 28 after the second dose for TCRbeta chain sequencing. The CDR3 holds 15 amino acids from the cysteine to the phenylalanine. Only the CDR3 DNA stays, 45 bases, in frame from base 1. Looking up the germline V gene yields CDR1 SGDLS and CDR2 YYNGEE. V drops 4 bases and J drops 6 bases, leaving 16 bases in between. What the research found in general, with its limitations: Conclusions about previously exposed vaccinees are limited because only five to seven AZD1222 recipients were SARS-CoV-2 seropositive at baseline. Vaccine-associated CD4 TCRs spanned the whole spike protein, with dominant responses in regions 160-218 and 743-854. Reportedly, close to half of the unique spike-specific TCRs recognized epitopes lying outside the regions that are mutated in the B.1.351 and B.1.1.7 variants. Most participants were white British and females outnumbered males, and the authors suggested that clonal diversity may have been underestimated. Because no day 14 peak-response samples were available, the repertoires could be characterized only after the peak T cell response. After two AZD1222 doses, both the breadth and the depth of spike-specific TCRs were significantly higher than at day 0 and than in MenACWY recipients. The 56-69-year group was small, and its depth increase did not reach significance, likely because of low power.

The CDR3 regions of human TCRbeta chains were analyzed by immunosequencing. Per the original workflow: TCRs in the repertoires were matched against a reference library of SARS-CoV-2-specific TCRs that had been generated with the MIRA antigen-specificity platform. Breadth meant the fraction of unique TCRs that were SARS-CoV-2-associated, whereas depth meant the fraction of total T cells that were SARS-CoV-2-associated. Using the MIRA data, each spike-specific TCR was assigned both to the spike region to which the TCR was reactive and to a CD4 or CD8 class. Log10-transformed breadth and depth values were compared by one-way ANOVA with Sidak's multiple comparisons tests. TCRdb limited this immuneACCESS table to in-frame rearrangements with V and J called. A share of clones is missing; checked studies link under half to unresolved V genes, and the rest is unexplained. V and J calls and clone size are as listed in that table; D and trimming were resolved from the DNA. The sample profile shows tens of thousands of clones; around 87% of them were found once. The top ten clonotypes cover less than 25% of the sample.

The sequence came from an adult in good health. The sequencing used peripheral blood, collected on day 0 of AZD1222 vaccination. The chain links TRBV9 with TRBJ1-4; TRBD1 could be the D gene, as 5 bases match. The bases are TGTGCCAGCAGCCCCCAGCCAGGGTGGGATGAAAAACTGTTTTTT. Translation gives CASSPQPGWDEKLFF.